This T cell receptor beta chain comes out of a study of OX40 agonist ivuxolimab in advanced cancers. Deletions cut 0 bases from V and 6 bases from J, with 6 bases between. This CDR3 is built from 12 residues. CDR1 is SGHNT, CDR2 YYREEE, per germline (reference sequence). Patients with a history of autoimmune disease or on systemic immunosuppression were excluded. Study outcomes and limitations: Partly responding patients at 0.1-3.0 mg/kg showed some of the smallest clonal expansion.

This clone came up once. Its antigen remains unidentified. Assay: immunoSEQ multiplex PCR; the TCRdb copy retains only in-frame clones and omits some. The sample lists about 83,000 clones; 65% to 85% were seen once. The genes are TRBV5-4 and TRBJ1-2; D is undetermined. The TCR comes from an adult with an advanced solid tumor such as melanoma, head and neck, liver or kidney cancer. Sample: CD4+ or CD8+ T cells sorted from blood, taken in a trial of the OX40 agonist ivuxolimab. CDR3 protein: CASSLDMNGYTF. In DNA form, the CDR3 reads TGTGCCAGCAGCTTGGACATGAATGGCTACACCTTC.